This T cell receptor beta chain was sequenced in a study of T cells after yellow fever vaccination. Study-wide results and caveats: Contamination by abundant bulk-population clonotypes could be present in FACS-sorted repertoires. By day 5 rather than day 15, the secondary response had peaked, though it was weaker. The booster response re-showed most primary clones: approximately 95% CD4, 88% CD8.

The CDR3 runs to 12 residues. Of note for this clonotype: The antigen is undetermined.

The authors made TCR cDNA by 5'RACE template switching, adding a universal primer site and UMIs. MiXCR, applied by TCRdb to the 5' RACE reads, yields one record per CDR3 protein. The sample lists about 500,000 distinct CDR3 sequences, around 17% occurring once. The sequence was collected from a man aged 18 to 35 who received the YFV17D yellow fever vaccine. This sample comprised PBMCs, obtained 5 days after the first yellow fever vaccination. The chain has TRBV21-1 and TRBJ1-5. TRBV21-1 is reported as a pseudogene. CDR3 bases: TGTGCCACCGAAGGGTCGAGGTGGCCCCAGCATTTT. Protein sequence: CATEGSRWPQHF.